This T cell receptor (beta chain) was captured by sequencing in a study of blood T cell repertoires in COVID-19. The assay was immunoSEQ multiplex PCR, and TCRdb's table has in-frame clones only and misses some. The sample holds just over 300,000 clones, 89% seen once. Enrolment of Seattle patients took place during active infection, and they were followed longitudinally. The CDR3 extends over 15 amino acids. The V end was cut by 4 bases, the J end by 3 bases, with 16 bases between. Looked up from germline, CDR1 is MNHEY and CDR2 is SVGAGI. The sample taken for sequencing was peripheral blood. The chain couples TRBV6-5 to TRBJ2-7; a possible D gene is TRBD1 (6 bases). The sequence derives from a woman aged 25 to 39 with COVID-19, enrolled during active disease. CDR3 sequence: CASSSTTGRNYEQYF. In nucleotides, the CDR3 is TGTGCCAGCAGTTCAACGACAGGCCGGAACTACGAGCAGTACTTC.